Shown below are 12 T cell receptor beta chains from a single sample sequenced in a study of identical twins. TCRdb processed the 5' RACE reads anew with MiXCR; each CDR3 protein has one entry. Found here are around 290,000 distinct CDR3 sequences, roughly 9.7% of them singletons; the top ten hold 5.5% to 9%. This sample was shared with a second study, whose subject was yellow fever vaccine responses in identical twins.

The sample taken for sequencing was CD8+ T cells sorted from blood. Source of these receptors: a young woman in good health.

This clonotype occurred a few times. DNA of the CDR3: TGTGCCAGCAGTTACTCGATTCGGTTTGACCAGAAGAACACTGAAGCTTTCTTT. As protein: CASSYSIRFDQKNTEAFF. The V and J genes are TRBV6-2 or TRBV6-3 and TRBJ1-1; D not resolved. Germline loops: CDR1 MNHEY, CDR2 SVGEGT. V lost 0 bases, J lost 1 base, and 18 bases lay in between. The CDR3 totals 18 residues.

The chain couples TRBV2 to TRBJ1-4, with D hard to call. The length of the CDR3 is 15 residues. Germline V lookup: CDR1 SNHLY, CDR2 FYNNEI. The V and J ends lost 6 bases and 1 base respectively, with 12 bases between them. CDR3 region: CASRRARVTNEKLFF. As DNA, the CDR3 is TGTGCCAGCAGACGAGCTAGGGTAACTAATGAAAAACTGTTTTTT. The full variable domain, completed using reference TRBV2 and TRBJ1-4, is EPEVTQTPSHQVTQMGQEVILRCVPISNHLYFYWYRQILGQKVEFLVSFYNNEISEKSEIFDDQFSVERPDGSNFTLKIRSTKLEDSAMYFCASRRARVTNEKLFFGSGTQLSVL.

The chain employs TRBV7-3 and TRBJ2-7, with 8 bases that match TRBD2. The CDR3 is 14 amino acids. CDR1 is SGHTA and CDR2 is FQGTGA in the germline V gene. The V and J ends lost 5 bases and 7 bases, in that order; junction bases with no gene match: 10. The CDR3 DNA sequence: TGTGCCAGCAGCGTAGGACTAGCATCGGGAGAGCAGTACTTC. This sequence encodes CASSVGLASGEQYF.

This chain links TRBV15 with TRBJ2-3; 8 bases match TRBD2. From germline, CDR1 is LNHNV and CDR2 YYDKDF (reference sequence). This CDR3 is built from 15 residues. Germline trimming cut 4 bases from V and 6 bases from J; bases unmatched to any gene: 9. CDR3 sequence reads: CATSISGGDTDTQYF. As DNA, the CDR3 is TGTGCCACCAGCATATCGGGAGGGGATACGGATACGCAGTATTTT.

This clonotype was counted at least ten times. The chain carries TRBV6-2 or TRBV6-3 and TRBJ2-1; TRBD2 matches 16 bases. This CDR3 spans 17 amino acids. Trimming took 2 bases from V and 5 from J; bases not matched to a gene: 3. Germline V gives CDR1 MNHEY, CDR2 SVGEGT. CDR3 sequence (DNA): TGTGCCAGCAGTTACACCGGGACTAGCGGGGGGGACAATGAGCAGTTCTTC. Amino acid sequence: CASSYTGTSGGDNEQFF.

The CDR3, as DNA: TGTGCCAGCAGCTTTGGGGGATCAATTCGGGTAGATACGCAGTATTTT. This gives the protein CASSFGGSIRVDTQYF. The rearrangement uses TRBV5-5 and TRBJ2-3; the D call may be TRBD1 or TRBD2 (5 bases each). Between the trimmed V and J ends, which lost 2 bases and 5 bases, there was a span of 18 bases. CDR1 is SGHKS and CDR2 is YYEKEE in the germline V gene (reference sequence). The CDR3 runs 16 residues.

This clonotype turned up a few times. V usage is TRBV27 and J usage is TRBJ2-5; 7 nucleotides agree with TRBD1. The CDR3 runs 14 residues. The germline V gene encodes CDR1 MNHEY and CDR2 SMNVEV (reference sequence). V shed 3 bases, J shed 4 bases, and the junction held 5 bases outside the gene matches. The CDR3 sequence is CASSFRQGVETQYF. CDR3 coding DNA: TGTGCCAGCAGTTTTCGGCAGGGGGTAGAGACCCAGTACTTC.

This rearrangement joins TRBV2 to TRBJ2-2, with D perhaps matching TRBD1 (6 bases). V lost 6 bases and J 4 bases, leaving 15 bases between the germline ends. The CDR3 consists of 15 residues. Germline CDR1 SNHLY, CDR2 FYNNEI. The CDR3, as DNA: TGTGCCAGCAGCCAGTCAACAGGGATCACCGGGGAGCTGTTTTTT. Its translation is CASSQSTGITGELFF.

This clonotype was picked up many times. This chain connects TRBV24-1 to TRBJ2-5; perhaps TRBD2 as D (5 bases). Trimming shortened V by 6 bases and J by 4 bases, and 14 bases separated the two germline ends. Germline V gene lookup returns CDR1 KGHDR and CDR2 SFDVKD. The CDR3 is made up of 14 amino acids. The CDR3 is CATSSAGRGETQYF. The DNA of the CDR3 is TGTGCCACCAGTAGTGCCGGACGGGGAGAGACCCAGTACTTC.

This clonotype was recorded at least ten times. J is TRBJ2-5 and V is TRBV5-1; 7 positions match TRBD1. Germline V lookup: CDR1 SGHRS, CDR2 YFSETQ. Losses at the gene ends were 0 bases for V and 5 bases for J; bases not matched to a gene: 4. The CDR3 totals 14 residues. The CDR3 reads CASSLEGAEETQYF. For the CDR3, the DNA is TGCGCCAGCAGCTTGGAGGGGGCAGAGGAGACCCAGTACTTC.

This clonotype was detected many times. CDR3 in amino acids: CASSATGSSSGANVLTF. In nucleotides, the CDR3 is TGTGCCAGCAGCGCGACAGGGTCTAGCTCTGGGGCCAACGTCCTGACTTTC. The J gene is TRBJ2-6, the V gene TRBV5-5; TRBD1 aligns across 7 bases. CDR1 and CDR2 (germline): SGHKS, YYEKEE (reference sequence). The V and J ends lost 4 bases and 0 bases, in that order; junction bases with no gene match: 7. The CDR3 runs to 17 residues. The whole variable domain, remainder taken from reference TRBV5-5 and TRBJ2-6, is DAGVTQSPTHLIKTRGQQVTLRCSPISGHKSVSWYQQVLGQGPQFIFQYYEKEERGRGNFPDRFSARQFPNYSSELNVNALLLGDSALYLCASSATGSSSGANVLTFGAGSRLTVL.

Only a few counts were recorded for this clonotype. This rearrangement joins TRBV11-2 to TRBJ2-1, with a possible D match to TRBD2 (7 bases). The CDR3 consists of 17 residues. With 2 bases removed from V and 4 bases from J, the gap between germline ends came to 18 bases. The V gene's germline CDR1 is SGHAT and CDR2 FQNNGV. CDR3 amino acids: CASSLYRGGGPYNEQFF. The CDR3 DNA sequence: TGTGCCAGCAGCTTATATCGAGGGGGAGGGCCATACAATGAGCAGTTCTTC. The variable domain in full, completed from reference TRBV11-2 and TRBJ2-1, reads EAGVAQSPRYKIIEKRQSVAFWCNPISGHATLYWYQQILGQGPKLLIQFQNNGVVDDSQLPKDRFSAERLKGVDSTLKIQPAKLEDSAVYLCASSLYRGGGPYNEQFFGPGTRLTVL.